One sample yielded the 29 T cell receptor beta chains listed below, sequenced in a study of T cell repertoires in cytomegalovirus infection. These receptors have no identified antigens. TCRdb used MiXCR to reprocess the reads, holding one entry per CDR3 protein. This sample has 400,000 to 600,000 distinct CDR3 sequences, with under 45% found just once. Sequenced material: cultured PBMCs, taken from culture after CMV antigen stimulation. The source is a human donor in good health (CMV status not recorded). Some clones in this sample may be carry-over from other donors' samples.

The J gene is TRBJ1-2, the V gene TRBV2, with 7 bases aligning to TRBD1. The germline V gene encodes CDR1 SNHLY and CDR2 FYNNEI. Unmatched junction bases numbered 6, after V lost 6 bases and J lost 5 bases. CDR3 length: 13 amino acids. Here the CDR3 DNA reads TGTGCCAGCAGACAGGGGTTAGGGTATGGCTACACCTTC. This translates into CASRQGLGYGYTF. Variable domain in full (rest from reference TRBV2 and TRBJ1-2): EPEVTQTPSHQVTQMGQEVILRCVPISNHLYFYWYRQILGQKVEFLVSFYNNEISEKSEIFDDQFSVERPDGSNFTLKIRSTKLEDSAMYFCASRQGLGYGYTFGSGTRLTVV.

This clonotype was counted a few times. The chain carries TRBV7-4 and TRBJ2-1; no firm D call. Trimming removed 5 bases from V and 10 bases from J, with 21 bases in between. Per the germline V gene, CDR1 is SGHVT and CDR2 is SQSDAQ. The CDR3 totals 15 residues. The CDR3 DNA sequence: TGTGCCAGCAGCCCGTTGGGTGGCCCCACATCCGAGCAGTTCTTC. This encodes CASSPLGGPTSEQFF.

The V and J genes are TRBV27 and TRBJ2-1, with D perhaps matching TRBD2 (5 bases). V shed 6 bases and J shed 0 bases, with 18 bases lying between them. The germline CDR1 and CDR2 sequences are MNHEY and SMNVEV (reference sequence). The CDR3 covers 17 residues. CDR3 DNA: TGTGCCAGCAGCCTAGGGAGTCGGGGAGACTCCTACAATGAGCAGTTCTTC. Protein sequence: CASSLGSRGDSYNEQFF.

The gene calls are TRBV6-6 and TRBJ1-2, with D unresolved. Germline CDR1 is MNHNY and CDR2 is SVGAGI (reference sequence). The ends were cut back, 2 bases at V and 6 bases at J, with 4 bases in the middle. There are 11 residues in the CDR3. The CDR3 nucleotides are TGTGCCAGCAGTTACCGCCATGGCTACACCTTC. Protein product: CASSYRHGYTF.

This clonotype was observed a few times. The CDR3 protein is CASKIRGLNTGELFF. For the CDR3, the DNA is TGTGCCAGCAAAATCAGGGGCTTAAACACCGGGGAGCTGTTTTTT. The rearrangement uses TRBV2 and TRBJ2-2, with a tentative D call TRBD1 (6 bases). Germline V gene data show CDR1 as SNHLY and CDR2 as FYNNEI. V was trimmed by 7 bases and J by 2 bases, leaving 14 bases between them. The CDR3 length is 15 residues.

The rearrangement uses TRBV7-2 and TRBJ2-5; D uncertain. The germline CDR1 and CDR2 sequences are SGHTA and FQGNSA. Between the trimmed V and J ends, which lost 2 bases and 3 bases, there was a span of 10 bases. This CDR3 region has 14 residues. The CDR3 DNA sequence: TGTGCCAGCAGCTTAAGGGCAGTTAAAGAGACCCAGTACTTC. It codes for CASSLRAVKETQYF.

V is TRBV19 and J is TRBJ1-3, with D maybe TRBD1 (6 bases). The CDR3 runs to 13 residues. Trimming shortened V by 9 bases and J by 4 bases, and 13 bases separated the two germline ends. CDR1 is LNHDA, CDR2 SQIVND, per germline (reference sequence). As DNA, the CDR3 is TGTGCCAGCGGCCAGGGGCGAGGAAACACCATATATTTT. This codes for CASGQGRGNTIYF. Based on the CDR3 plus reference TRBV19 and TRBJ1-3, the full variable domain is DGGITQSPKYLFRKEGQNVTLSCEQNLNHDAMYWYRQDPGQGLRLIYYSQIVNDFQKGDIAEGYSVSREKKESFPLTVTSAQKNPTAFYLCASGQGRGNTIYFGEGSWLTVV.

The chain combines TRBV12-3 or TRBV12-4 with TRBJ2-3; 7 bases are a match to TRBD2. This CDR3 has 14 residues. Germline trimming cut 1 base from V and 6 bases from J; bases unmatched to any gene: 4. The CDR3 nucleotides are TGTGCCAGCAGTTTAGGACTAGCTGTGGATACGCAGTATTTT. Translated, it gives CASSLGLAVDTQYF.

This rearrangement joins TRBV10-3 to TRBJ1-1; 11 nucleotides agree with TRBD1. The ends lost 1 base at V and 4 bases at J; junction bases unmatched: 5. Germline V gives CDR1 ENHRY, CDR2 SYGVKD. The CDR3 spans 16 residues. The CDR3 is CAISEFPGTGGTEAFF. The DNA for the CDR3 is TGTGCCATCAGTGAGTTCCCCGGGACAGGGGGCACTGAAGCTTTCTTT.

The chain carries TRBV5-1 and TRBJ1-1; D may be TRBD1 (5 bases). The CDR3 spans 13 residues. Trimming pared 0 bases from V and 4 bases from J, leaving 7 bases between. Germline CDR1 reads SGHRS; CDR2 reads YFSETQ. The CDR3 sequence is CASSLDRTTEAFF. The CDR3 region has the DNA TGCGCCAGCAGCTTGGACAGGACCACTGAAGCTTTCTTT.

J is TRBJ2-1 and V is TRBV19; tentative D call: TRBD2 (5 bases). V was pared by 8 bases and J by 5 bases, with 10 bases between. Germline lookup yields CDR1 LNHDA and CDR2 SQIVND (reference sequence). The CDR3 contains 12 residues. CDR3 DNA: TGTGCCAGTTCCGAGCGGAACAATGAGCAGTTCTTC. Residues: CASSERNNEQFF.

This clonotype has just a few counts. The chain recombines TRBV11-2 with TRBJ1-1; 8 bases are shared with TRBD1. CDR1 and CDR2 from the germline V gene are SGHAT and FQNNGV. The CDR3 consists of 14 residues. Trimming took 3 bases from V and 5 from J; bases not matched to a gene: 5. CDR3 loop: CASSLRTGRTEAFF. DNA for the CDR3: TGTGCCAGCAGCTTGAGGACAGGGAGAACTGAAGCTTTCTTT.

The rearrangement uses TRBV20-1 and TRBJ2-1; a weak D match, TRBD2 (6 bases). The CDR3 is 12 residues long. Germline V gene data show CDR1 as DFQATT and CDR2 as SNEGSKA (reference sequence). The V gene lost 3 bases and the J gene lost 3 bases, with 6 bases spanning the gap. This CDR3 reads CSASGSYNEQFF. The CDR3 nucleotides read TGCAGTGCTAGCGGGAGCTACAATGAGCAGTTCTTC.

The rearrangement links TRBV12-3 or TRBV12-4 to TRBJ2-7; D perhaps matches TRBD2 (5 bases). The length of the CDR3 is 14 residues. Trimming left V 0 bases short and J 3 bases short, with 9 bases between. The CDR3 coding sequence is TGTGCCAGCAGTTTAGCGGGAGCCCTCTACGAGCAGTACTTC. Translating gives CASSLAGALYEQYF.

The CDR3 loop is CASSPLFLTIGRSYNEQFF. CDR3 coding DNA: TGTGCCAGCAGTCCCCTCTTTTTGACGATTGGCAGGTCCTACAATGAGCAGTTCTTC. The rearrangement uses TRBV2 and TRBJ2-1; no definite D call. Germline CDR1 and CDR2: SNHLY and FYNNEI. Trimming left V 5 bases short and J 1 base short, with 24 bases between. CDR3 length: 19 amino acids.

This chain connects TRBV20-1 to TRBJ2-1; 13 nucleotides agree with TRBD2. The V and J ends lost 4 bases and 6 bases, in that order; junction bases with no gene match: 15. Germline V CDR1 and CDR2: DFQATT, SNEGSKA (reference sequence). The CDR3 sequence is 18 residues long. The CDR3 loop reads CSATALAGGPEAANEQFF. CDR3 DNA sequence: TGCAGTGCTACGGCACTAGCGGGAGGGCCCGAGGCTGCCAATGAGCAGTTCTTC.

The chain uses TRBV28 and TRBJ1-5; D remains ambiguous. Germline CDR1 MDHEN, CDR2 SYDVKM. CDR3 length equals 15 residues. The V gene lost 4 bases and the J gene lost 3 bases, with 13 bases spanning the gap. Here the CDR3 reads CASSSQRISNQPQHF. The CDR3 nucleotides are TGTGCCAGCAGTTCACAACGGATTTCCAATCAGCCCCAGCATTTT.

V is TRBV7-6 and J is TRBJ2-5; no firm D call. Trimming removed 3 bases at V and 4 bases at J, with 12 bases between. Per the germline V gene, CDR1 is SGHVS and CDR2 is FNYEAQ. This CDR3 has 14 amino acids. The CDR3 region has the DNA TGTGCCAGCAGCTTTCCCGAGGTGGCAGAGACCCAGTACTTC. Translated, it gives CASSFPEVAETQYF.

The chain employs TRBV7-9 and TRBJ1-2, with 8 bases aligning to TRBD1. The V and J ends lost 5 bases and 4 bases, in that order; junction bases with no gene match: 6. Germline V lookup: CDR1 SEHNR, CDR2 FQNEAQ (reference sequence). This CDR3 has 14 amino acids. CDR3 loop: CASSGRQGSYGYTF. In DNA, the CDR3 is TGTGCCAGCAGCGGCAGACAGGGGAGCTATGGCTACACCTTC.

At least ten counts were recorded for this clonotype. This chain uses TRBV7-8 with TRBJ2-7; TRBD1 matches 8 bases. Germline V lookup: CDR1 SGHVS, CDR2 FQNEAQ. CDR3 length: 15 amino acids. Trimming at V came to 3 bases and at J to 2 bases, leaving 6 bases not matched to a gene. The CDR3 is CASSLSGQETYEQYF. As DNA, the CDR3 is TGTGCCAGCAGCTTGTCGGGACAGGAGACCTACGAGCAGTACTTC.

The chain recombines TRBV20-1 with TRBJ2-1, with 11 bases lining up with TRBD1. The CDR3 is 14 amino acids. The ends lost 6 bases at V and 6 bases at J; junction bases unmatched: 7. CDR1 is DFQATT, CDR2 SNEGSKA, per germline (reference sequence). In DNA form, the CDR3 reads TGCAGTGCCACGGGACAGGGGGGTCCCAATGAGCAGTTCTTC. This sequence encodes CSATGQGGPNEQFF.

The V and J genes are TRBV10-3 and TRBJ1-1; a weak D match, TRBD1 (6 bases). Trimming removed 10 bases from V and 0 bases from J, with 12 bases in between. CDR1 and CDR2 from the germline V gene are ENHRY and SYGVKD. The CDR3 length is 13 residues. CDR3 DNA sequence: TGTGCCACGGGGGACACAATGAACACTGAAGCTTTCTTT. It codes for CATGDTMNTEAFF.

There are a few counts of this clonotype. This chain links TRBV19 with TRBJ2-4, with 8 positions matching TRBD1. Per the germline V gene, CDR1 is LNHDA and CDR2 is SQIVND (reference sequence). V dropped 1 base and J dropped 3; count of bases not matched to a gene: 8. The CDR3 is 17 amino acids. In DNA, the CDR3 is TGTGCCAGTAGTATAGGAAGGGGACAGGCCGGCAAAAACATTCAGTACTTC. Translated: CASSIGRGQAGKNIQYF.

This clonotype was seen only a few times. The chain joins TRBV12-3 or TRBV12-4 to TRBJ1-6; possibly TRBD1 for D (5 bases). Trimming stripped 6 bases from V and 9 bases from J, with 15 bases between. The CDR3 runs to 14 residues. CDR3 coding DNA: TGTGCCAGCAGCAAACAGGTGGGGCCTTCACCCCTCCACTTT. It yields the protein CASSKQVGPSPLHF.

The chain couples TRBV3-1 to TRBJ1-6, with unresolved D. Trimming stripped 4 bases from V and 10 bases from J, with 11 bases between. This CDR3 has 13 amino acids. Per the germline V gene, CDR1 is LGHDT and CDR2 is YNNKEL (reference sequence). This CDR3 is CASSPEVASPLHF. The CDR3 DNA reads as TGTGCCAGCAGCCCCGAGGTTGCATCACCCCTCCACTTT.

The chain uses TRBV7-9 and TRBJ1-4; D gene uncertain. This CDR3 has 16 residues. Germline CDR1 SEHNR, CDR2 FQNEAQ (reference sequence). V dropped 5 bases and J dropped 1 base, with 14 bases sitting between them. CDR3 sequence reads: CASSNTGEGTNEKLFF. The CDR3 nucleotides are TGTGCCAGCAGCAACACCGGTGAGGGAACTAATGAAAAACTGTTTTTT.

Only a few counts were recorded for this clonotype. The chain recombines TRBV4-1 with TRBJ2-5, with D maybe TRBD2 (6 bases). This CDR3 has 15 amino acids. Germline V gene sequence: CDR1 MGHRA, CDR2 YSYEKL. V lost 1 base, J lost 2 bases, and 11 bases lay in between. The CDR3 DNA sequence: TGCGCCAGCAGCCAAGTTGGGGACTTGCAAGAGACCCAGTACTTC. It is translated as CASSQVGDLQETQYF.

The chain has TRBV11-2 and TRBJ1-2; TRBD1 aligns across 9 bases. Germline V gene lookup returns CDR1 SGHAT and CDR2 FQNNGV. With 1 base clipped from V and 4 bases from J, the junction kept 7 bases outside the gene matches. CDR3 length: 16 residues. CDR3 sequence (DNA): TGTGCCAGCAGCTTAGGGAGGACAGGGGTTATCTATGGCTACACCTTC. It translates to CASSLGRTGVIYGYTF.

The rearrangement links TRBV7-2 to TRBJ2-1; D possibly corresponds to TRBD1 (6 bases). The CDR3 contains 18 residues. Germline loops: CDR1 SGHTA, CDR2 FQGNSA. V lost 3 bases to trimming and J lost 0 bases, with 18 bases between them. CDR3 residues: CASSFPLRTVSSYNEQFF. The CDR3 nucleotides are TGTGCCAGCAGCTTCCCCCTTAGGACAGTTAGCTCCTACAATGAGCAGTTCTTC.